This T cell receptor beta chain was sequenced in a study of blood T cells in healthy people across ages. A few counts support this clonotype. Through a sample-barcoded 5' primer and a J-beta primer mix, a second PCR was run for roughly 7 to 11 cycles. One entry per CDR3 protein results from TCRdb running MiXCR on the 5' RACE reads. The profile shows roughly 800,000 distinct CDR3 sequences, approximately 25% of them singletons. The CDR3 runs to 14 residues. CDR1 MGHRA and CDR2 YSYEKL come from the germline V gene. Trimming removed 5 bases from V and 3 bases from J, with 14 bases in between. This sample also belongs to another study, concerning T cells of mothers and their children.

Sequencing was carried out using blood. The chain employs TRBV4-1 and TRBJ2-7; a possible D gene is TRBD2 (6 bases). The receptor was derived from a boy aged 5-17 years in good health. CDR3 nucleotides: TGCGCCAGCAGCATACCGGGGGTAGTCTACGAGCAGTACTTC. It is translated as CASSIPGVVYEQYF.